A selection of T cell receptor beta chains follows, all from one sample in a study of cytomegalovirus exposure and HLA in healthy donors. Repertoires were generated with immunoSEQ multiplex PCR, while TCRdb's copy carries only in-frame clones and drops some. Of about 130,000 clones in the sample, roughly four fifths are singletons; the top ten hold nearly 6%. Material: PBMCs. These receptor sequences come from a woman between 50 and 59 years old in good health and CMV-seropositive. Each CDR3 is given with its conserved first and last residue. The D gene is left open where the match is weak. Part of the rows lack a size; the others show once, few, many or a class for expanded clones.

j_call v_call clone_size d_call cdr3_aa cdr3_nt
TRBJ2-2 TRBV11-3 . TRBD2 CASSPGTSADGELFF TGTGCCAGCAGCCCCGGGACTAGCGCCGACGGGGAGCTGTTTTTT
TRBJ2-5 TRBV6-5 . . CASSLLGERTQYF TGTGCCAGCAGTTTACTCGGGGAACGGACCCAGTACTTC
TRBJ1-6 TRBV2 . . CASRADVSPLHF TGTGCCAGCAGGGCAGATGTTTCACCCCTCCACTTT
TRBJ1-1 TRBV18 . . CASSPSAEGLNTEAFF TGTGCCAGCTCACCAAGTGCGGAGGGCTTGAACACTGAAGCTTTCTTT
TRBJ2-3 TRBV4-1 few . CASSHVGRIKGTDTQYF TGCGCCAGCAGCCATGTCGGACGAATCAAGGGGACAGATACGCAGTATTTT
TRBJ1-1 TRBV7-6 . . CASSLIEGTEAFF TGTGCCAGCAGCTTAATTGAGGGTACTGAAGCTTTCTTT
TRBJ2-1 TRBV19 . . CASRSSPLGNNEQFF TGTGCCAGTAGGTCTAGCCCTTTAGGGAACAATGAGCAGTTCTTC
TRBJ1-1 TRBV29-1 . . CSVRDAGEAFF TGCAGCGTCCGCGATGCGGGTGAAGCTTTCTTT
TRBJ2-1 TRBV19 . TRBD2 CATGGAISYNEQFF TGTGCCACCGGGGGGGCCATCTCCTACAATGAGCAGTTCTTC
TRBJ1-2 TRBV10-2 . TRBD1 CASRRDSYGYTF TGCGCCAGCAGGCGGGACAGCTATGGCTACACCTTC
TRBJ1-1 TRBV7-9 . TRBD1 CASSSQGEAFF TGTGCCAGCAGCTCACAGGGGGAAGCTTTCTTT
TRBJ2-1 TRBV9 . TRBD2 CASSGLSGGYNEQFF TGTGCCAGCAGCGGCCTGTCGGGGGGTTACAATGAGCAGTTCTTC
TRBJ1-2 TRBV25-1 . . CASSEWGDRGGSYGYTF TGTGCCAGCAGTGAATGGGGGGACCGTGGTGGGAGCTATGGCTACACCTTC
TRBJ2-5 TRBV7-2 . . CASSPQTTGTQYF TGTGCCAGCAGCCCCCAGACTACCGGGACCCAGTACTTC
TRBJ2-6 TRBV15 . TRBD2 CATSRGGGSGANVLTF TGTGCCACCAGCAGAGGGGGGGGCTCTGGGGCCAACGTCCTGACTTTC
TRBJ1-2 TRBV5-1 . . CASSLDGGTGGYTF TGCGCCAGCAGCTTGGATGGGGGCACGGGAGGCTACACCTTC
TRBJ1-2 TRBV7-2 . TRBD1 CASSSGQVSPYGYTF TGTGCCAGCAGCTCGGGACAGGTCAGTCCCTATGGCTACACCTTC
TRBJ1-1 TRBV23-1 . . CASSDGDSELNTEAFF TGCGCCAGCAGTGACGGAGACAGCGAACTGAACACTGAAGCTTTCTTT
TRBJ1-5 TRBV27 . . CASRPLLAAYSNQPQHF TGTGCCAGCAGACCTCTTTTGGCGGCATATAGCAATCAGCCCCAGCATTTT
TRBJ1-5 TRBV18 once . CASSPLAEVGLGPQHF TGTGCCAGCTCACCATTAGCGGAGGTGGGGTTGGGGCCCCAGCATTTT
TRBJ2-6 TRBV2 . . CASSGDTRGANVLTF TGTGCCAGCAGTGGGGACACTCGTGGGGCCAACGTCCTGACTTTC
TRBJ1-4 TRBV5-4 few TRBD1 CASSLKQGVGEKLFF TGTGCCAGCAGCTTAAAACAGGGGGTCGGAGAAAAACTGTTTTTT
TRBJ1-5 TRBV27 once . CASSFTGHQPQHF TGTGCCAGCAGTTTTACAGGGCATCAGCCCCAGCATTTT
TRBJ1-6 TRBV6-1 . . CASTEGRRNSPLHF TGTGCCAGCACGGAGGGACGGCGAAATTCACCCCTCCACTTT
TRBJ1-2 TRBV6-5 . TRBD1 CASRTSLGGQGGYTF TGTGCCAGCCGAACTTCCTTAGGGGGACAGGGCGGCTACACCTTC
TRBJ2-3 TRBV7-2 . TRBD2 CASSFPLAGWGEDTQYF TGTGCCAGCAGCTTTCCACTAGCGGGGTGGGGTGAAGATACGCAGTATTTT
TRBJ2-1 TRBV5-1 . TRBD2 CASSDGTRLMNEQFF TGCGCCAGCAGCGATGGGACTAGACTAATGAATGAGCAGTTCTTC